The clone carrying this T cell receptor (beta chain) was seen more than once but under ten times. Its antigen is unknown. A second PCR, run for roughly 7 to 12 cycles, used a sample-barcoded 5' primer plus a J-beta primer mix. From the 5' RACE reads, TCRdb called clonotypes with MiXCR, one entry per CDR3 protein. Of fewer than 1 million distinct CDR3 sequences in the sample, under 45% were seen once. Each sample gave at least 6.5 million isolated PBMCs. The data were taken from a study of blood T cells in healthy people across ages. Germline V gene lookup returns CDR1 LGHNA and CDR2 YSLEER. This CDR3 is built from 13 residues. V lost 0 bases and J lost 8, with 8 bases in between. Whole-study results and caveats: PBMCs that were unsorted prevented a conclusive naive versus antigen-experienced comparison. Donor CMV status was unknown, possibly confounding expanded clonotype changes.

Sequencing was carried out using blood. The TCR comes from a man aged 60-69 years in good health. The chain uses TRBV4-3 and TRBJ2-4; a weak D match, TRBD1 (6 bases). The chain's CDR3 is CASSQDRGDIQYF. DNA for the CDR3: TGCGCCAGCAGCCAAGACAGGGGAGACATTCAGTACTTC.